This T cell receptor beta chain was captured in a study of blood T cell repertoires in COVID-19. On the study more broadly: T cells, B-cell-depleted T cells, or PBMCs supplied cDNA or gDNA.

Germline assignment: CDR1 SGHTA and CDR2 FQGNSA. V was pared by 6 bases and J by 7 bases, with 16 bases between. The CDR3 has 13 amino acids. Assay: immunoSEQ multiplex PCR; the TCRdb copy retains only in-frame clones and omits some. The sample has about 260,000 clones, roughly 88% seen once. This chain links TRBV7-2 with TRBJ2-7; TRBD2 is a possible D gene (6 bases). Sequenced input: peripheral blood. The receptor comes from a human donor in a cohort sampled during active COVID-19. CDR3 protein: CASSWDSGREQYF. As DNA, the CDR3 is TGTGCCAGCAGTTGGGACTCTGGGCGGGAGCAGTACTTC.